This T cell receptor (beta chain) was retrieved from a study of blood T cell repertoires in COVID-19. The overall study: COVID-19 samples, acute and convalescent, were from the United States, Italy and Spain.

Germline-derived CDR1 and CDR2 are SEHNR and FQNEAQ (reference sequence). With 5 bases removed from V and 3 bases from J, the gap between germline ends came to 11 bases. This CDR3 has 15 residues. Clones were sequenced by immunoSEQ multiplex PCR, and TCRdb holds only the in-frame ones, with some missing. The sample lists over 600,000 clones, 75% to 90% occurring once. The clonotype comes from a woman between 18 and 29 years old with acute or convalescent COVID-19. The chain is built from TRBV7-9 and TRBJ1-6, with D unresolved. The sample was peripheral blood. This CDR3 reads CASSPDSYYNSPLHF. DNA for the CDR3: TGTGCCAGCAGCCCAGACTCCTACTATAATTCACCCCTCCACTTT.